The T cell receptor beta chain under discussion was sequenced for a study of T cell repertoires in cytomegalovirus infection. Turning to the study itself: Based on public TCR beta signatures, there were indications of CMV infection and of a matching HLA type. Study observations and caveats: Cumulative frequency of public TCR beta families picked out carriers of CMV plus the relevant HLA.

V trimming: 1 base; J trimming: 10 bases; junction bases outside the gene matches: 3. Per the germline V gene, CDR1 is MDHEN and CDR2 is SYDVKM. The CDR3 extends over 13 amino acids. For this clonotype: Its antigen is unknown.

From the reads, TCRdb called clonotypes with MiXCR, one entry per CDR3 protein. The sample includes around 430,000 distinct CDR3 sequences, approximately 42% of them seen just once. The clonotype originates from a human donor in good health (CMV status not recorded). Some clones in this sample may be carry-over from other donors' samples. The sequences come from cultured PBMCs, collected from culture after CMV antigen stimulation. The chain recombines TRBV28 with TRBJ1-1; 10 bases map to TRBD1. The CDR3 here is CASSLSDRGRAFF. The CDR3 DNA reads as TGTGCCAGCAGTTTATCCGACAGGGGGCGAGCTTTCTTT.